Listed below are T cell receptor beta chains from one sample, sequenced in a study of blood T cell repertoires in COVID-19. Generated by immunoSEQ multiplex PCR, the TCRdb table keeps only in-frame clones and is missing some. The sample lists 170,000 or so clones; around 87% were seen once. Sequenced material: peripheral blood. Receptor source: a man in his sixties with COVID-19, enrolled during active disease. Both conserved end residues are part of each CDR3. D genes are given only for firm matches. Size values are once, few and many counts, or a class for expanded clones, and some rows have none.

V gene: TRBV5-6; clone size: .; D gene: .; J gene: TRBJ1-5; CDR3 protein: CASSSYSTNQPQHF; CDR3 DNA: TGTGCCAGCAGCTCCTACAGTACCAATCAGCCCCAGCATTTT
V gene: TRBV18; clone size: .; D gene: TRBD1; J gene: TRBJ1-2; CDR3 protein: CASSPGQESYGYTF; CDR3 DNA: TGTGCCAGCTCACCAGGACAGGAGTCCTATGGCTACACCTTC
V gene: TRBV19; clone size: .; D gene: .; J gene: TRBJ1-1; CDR3 protein: CASSPPDRNTEAFF; CDR3 DNA: TGTGCCAGTAGTCCCCCGGACAGGAACACTGAAGCTTTCTTT
V gene: TRBV25-1; clone size: once; D gene: .; J gene: TRBJ1-2; CDR3 protein: CASTPTWQGGNGYTF; CDR3 DNA: TGTGCCAGCACTCCCACGTGGCAGGGAGGCAATGGCTACACCTTC
V gene: TRBV6-5; clone size: .; D gene: .; J gene: TRBJ2-7; CDR3 protein: CASSYGRQVGEQYF; CDR3 DNA: TGTGCCAGCAGTTATGGCCGTCAGGTTGGAGAGCAGTACTTC
V gene: TRBV7-8; clone size: once; D gene: .; J gene: TRBJ1-1; CDR3 protein: CASSPVTVKNTEAFF; CDR3 DNA: TGTGCCAGCAGCCCAGTGACAGTAAAGAACACTGAAGCTTTCTTT
V gene: TRBV7-7; clone size: once; D gene: .; J gene: TRBJ2-7; CDR3 protein: CASSLVPPGQPLFEQYF; CDR3 DNA: TGTGCTAGCAGCTTAGTTCCCCCCGGACAGCCTCTGTTCGAGCAGTACTTC
V gene: TRBV5-1; clone size: .; D gene: TRBD1; J gene: TRBJ2-2; CDR3 protein: CASSPPFTGTGSSSGPTGELFF; CDR3 DNA: TGCGCCAGCAGCCCCCCTTTTACCGGGACAGGGAGTAGTAGCGGGCCCACCGGGGAGCTGTTTTTT
V gene: TRBV27; clone size: .; D gene: .; J gene: TRBJ2-7; CDR3 protein: CASRTSLSSSYEQYF; CDR3 DNA: TGTGCCAGCAGGACCTCCCTTAGCAGCTCCTACGAGCAGTACTTC
V gene: TRBV6-6; clone size: .; D gene: .; J gene: TRBJ1-5; CDR3 protein: CASRVGHSNQPQHF; CDR3 DNA: TGTGCCAGCAGGGTAGGACATAGCAATCAGCCCCAGCATTTT
V gene: TRBV10-3; clone size: .; D gene: .; J gene: TRBJ1-1; CDR3 protein: CAISDQIMNTEAFF; CDR3 DNA: TGTGCCATCAGTGATCAGATAATGAACACTGAAGCTTTCTTT
V gene: TRBV11-2; clone size: .; D gene: .; J gene: TRBJ1-2; CDR3 protein: CASRLPRAWGYTF; CDR3 DNA: TGTGCCAGCCGCCTGCCCAGGGCTTGGGGCTACACCTTC
V gene: TRBV7-2; clone size: .; D gene: .; J gene: TRBJ1-6; CDR3 protein: CASSTPRGKGSPLHF; CDR3 DNA: TGTGCCAGCAGCACCCCCAGGGGTAAGGGTTCACCCCTCCACTTT